What follows describes a single TCR beta chain. Its antigen is undetermined. This specimen belongs to a study of T-cell memory formation after mild COVID-19. Constant-segment primers served in 5'RACE that generated TCR alpha and TCR beta cDNA libraries bearing sample barcodes and UMIs. TCRdb ran MiXCR on the 5' RACE reads and lists one entry per CDR3 protein. The sample records about 400,000 distinct CDR3 sequences, approximately 19% being singletons. General study results and limits: The authors left the SARS-CoV-2 specificity of second-wave clones peaking on day 37 unconfirmed. Clones that contracted from day 15 to 85 were balanced CD4/CD8, while later expanders leaned CD4+.

V lost 1 base and J lost 4, with 15 bases in between. Germline V gene data show CDR1 as LGHNA and CDR2 as YSLEER. This CDR3 contains 16 residues. Source material: PBMCs or a T cell subset sorted from them (not recorded which). The chain is built from TRBV4-3 and TRBJ2-3; D is uncertain. The clonotype comes from a man in his late teens or twenties who had mild COVID-19 (a few samples of this study predate the infection). Cell type and time point are not known. The CDR3 loop is CASSQGSDRYSDTQYF. CDR3 in DNA: TGCGCCAGCAGCCAAGGCTCTGATCGGTACTCAGATACGCAGTATTTT.